This T cell receptor (beta chain) originates from a study of long-term antiretroviral therapy in people with HIV. Study-wide points: Upon ART, diversity increased but remained lower than transplant donor controls. Spans of CDR3 length were tighter for HIV repertoires than for controls. It was not possible to obtain data on ART adherence, viral resistance or therapy changes.

The authors ran the immunoSEQ assay, v3.0, at survey level. TCRdb keeps only in-frame clones here, not all; method: immunoSEQ multiplex PCR. Among 14,000 or so clones listed, more than 65% were seen once. The CDR3 contains 14 residues. Germline V gene sequence: CDR1 SGHDT, CDR2 YYEEEE. J was trimmed by 8 bases and V by 3 bases; bases with no gene match: 8. A single count supports this clone. The antigen is undetermined. This receptor was obtained from a man aged 25 to 45 with HIV. The source was unsorted PBMCs, collected 0.4 years after starting antiretroviral therapy. V usage is TRBV5-6 and J usage is TRBJ2-1; 7 nucleotides align to TRBD1. For the CDR3, the DNA is TGTGCCAGCAGCTCAGGGACAGTATTTTATGAGCAGTTCTTC. Translating gives CASSSGTVFYEQFF.